This entry lists 7 T cell receptor beta chains sequenced from one sample in a study of beta chain features in type 1 diabetes. The study reverse transcribed the entire isolated RNA, so it sequenced expressed TCRB transcripts. Using immunoSEQ multiplex PCR, the repertoire was profiled, and TCRdb retains in-frame clones only, with some absent. The sample yields 680,000 or so clones, roughly 16% seen once. Material: naive CD4+ T cells from blood. The receptor source for this set is a man aged 18 to 30 in good health.

The chain uses TRBV11-2 and TRBJ1-1; D unclear. The V end was cut by 8 bases, the J end by 5 bases, with 12 bases between. The CDR3 loop spans 12 amino acids. Germline lookup yields CDR1 SGHAT and CDR2 FQNNGV. CDR3 sequence reads: CASGRERTEAFF. The CDR3 DNA is TGTGCCAGCGGACGTGAGAGGACTGAAGCTTTCTTT.

The gene calls are TRBV28 and TRBJ2-3, with D possibly TRBD1 on 5 matching bases. This CDR3 spans 17 amino acids. Trimming took 7 bases from V and 2 from J, leaving 22 bases between them. Germline CDR1 reads MDHEN; CDR2 reads SYDVKM. CDR3: CASTPQGWLFNTDTQYF. CDR3 coding DNA: TGTGCCAGCACCCCCCAGGGCTGGCTATTTAACACAGATACGCAGTATTTT.

V and J are TRBV14 and TRBJ2-4; 8 bases are a match to TRBD2. The CDR3 length is 18 residues. Germline V CDR1 and CDR2: SGHDN, FVKESK. V gave up 0 bases and J gave up 1 base; unmatched junction bases: 8. The DNA of the CDR3 is TGTGCCAGCAGCCAAGAAGTAAGCGGGGGATCCGCCAAAAACATTCAGTACTTC. Protein: CASSQEVSGGSAKNIQYF.

J is TRBJ2-2 and V is TRBV2; 10 positions match TRBD1. Germline V gene lookup returns CDR1 SNHLY and CDR2 FYNNEI. Losses at the gene ends were 5 bases for V and 4 bases for J; bases not matched to a gene: 7. CDR3 length: 16 residues. The CDR3 DNA sequence: TGTGCCAGCAGTAGTTCCAGGACAGGGGGCACCGGGGAGCTGTTTTTT. This sequence encodes CASSSSRTGGTGELFF.

The chain combines TRBV25-1 with TRBJ1-2, with TRBD1 matching 7 bases. The junction had 11 bases not matched to a gene; V was cut back by 5 bases and J by 11 bases. The CDR3 is 13 amino acids. Germline CDR1 MGHDK, CDR2 SYGVNS. CDR3 protein: CASSPTGTHFYTF. The CDR3 DNA reads TGTGCCAGCAGTCCGACAGGGACCCATTTTTACACCTTC.

This clone was found a few times. This rearrangement joins TRBV7-2 to TRBJ2-7, with D hard to call. CDR3 length equals 12 residues. Germline V CDR1 and CDR2: SGHTA, FQGNSA. V dropped 8 bases and J dropped 5 bases, with 13 bases sitting between them. The CDR3 region has the DNA TGTGCCAGCTGGGCGATTGGGCACGAGCAGTACTTC. This sequence encodes CASWAIGHEQYF.

The V gene is TRBV6-5, the J gene TRBJ1-1; no firm D call. The CDR3 contains 13 residues. With 8 bases removed from V and 4 bases from J, the gap between germline ends came to 14 bases. Germline assignment: CDR1 MNHEY and CDR2 SVGAGI. The CDR3 loop reads CASVREGGTEAFF. The CDR3 nucleotides are TGTGCCAGCGTCCGGGAGGGAGGCACTGAAGCTTTCTTT.